A selection of T cell receptor beta chains follows, all from one sample in a study of blood T cell repertoires in COVID-19. Method: immunoSEQ multiplex PCR; TCRdb's copy keeps in-frame clones and lacks some. The table has about 190,000 clones, about 88% seen once. Specimen: PBMCs or T cells enriched from blood (not recorded which). The receptors stem from a young woman who had recovered from COVID-19. Both conserved end residues are part of each CDR3. The D gene is left open where the match is weak. The size of a clone is reported for some rows only, either as once, few or many, or as a class for expanded clones.

d_call | j_call | clone_size | v_call | cdr3_aa | cdr3_nt
TRBD1 | TRBJ2-5 | . | TRBV5-6 | CASSLQGTGVETQYF | TGTGCCAGCAGCTTGCAAGGGACAGGGGTAGAGACCCAGTACTTC
. | TRBJ1-1 | . | TRBV7-9 | CASSAHREWGTEAFF | TGTGCCAGCAGCGCACACAGGGAATGGGGCACTGAAGCTTTCTTT
TRBD2 | TRBJ2-2 | . | TRBV3-1/TRBV3-2 | CASSHGSGTTGELFF | TGTGCCAGCAGCCACGGTAGCGGGACCACCGGGGAGCTGTTTTTT
. | TRBJ2-1 | . | TRBV11-2 | CASSLDGGQHEQFF | TGTGCCAGCAGCTTAGATGGAGGACAGCATGAGCAGTTCTTC
TRBD1 | TRBJ2-7 | . | TRBV2 | CASRKTGAGVEQYF | TGTGCCAGCAGAAAGACAGGGGCTGGGGTGGAGCAGTACTTC
TRBD1 | TRBJ1-4 | . | TRBV4-2 | CASSPGRGRTNEKLFF | TGTGCCAGCAGCCCGGGCAGGGGGCGGACTAATGAAAAACTGTTTTTT
TRBD1 | TRBJ1-6 | . | TRBV27 | CASSLFPTGGASSYNSPLHF | TGTGCCAGCAGTTTATTCCCCACAGGGGGCGCGAGCTCCTATAATTCACCCCTCCACTTT
. | TRBJ1-1 | . | TRBV6-4 | CASSALTGTEAFF | TGTGCCAGCAGTGCACTAACAGGCACTGAAGCTTTCTTT
. | TRBJ1-5 | . | TRBV18 | CASSPEAGKVSNQPQHF | TGTGCCAGCTCACCAGAGGCAGGGAAGGTTAGCAATCAGCCCCAGCATTTT
TRBD2 | TRBJ2-7 | . | TRBV29-1 | CSVAGLAGSYEQYF | TGCAGCGTTGCTGGACTAGCGGGGTCCTACGAGCAGTACTTC
. | TRBJ2-7 | . | TRBV30 | CAWSTGPYEQYF | TGTGCCTGGAGTACAGGGCCTTACGAGCAGTACTTC
TRBD1 | TRBJ2-1 | once | TRBV7-2 | CASSLVGTGLRYNEQFF | TGTGCCAGCAGCTTAGTCGGGACAGGACTTCGTTACAATGAGCAGTTCTTC
. | TRBJ1-3 | . | TRBV3-1/TRBV3-2 | CASSQASSGNTIYF | TGTGCCAGCAGCCAAGCTAGCTCTGGAAACACCATATATTTT
. | TRBJ1-1 | once | TRBV7-2 | CASSPQTGGITEAFF | TGTGCCAGCAGCCCCCAGACGGGGGGGATCACTGAAGCTTTCTTT
. | TRBJ1-4 | few | TRBV28 | CASRSTDEKLFF | TGTGCCAGCAGATCTACGGATGAAAAACTGTTTTTT
. | TRBJ1-1 | . | TRBV10-1 | CASSLGQNTEAFF | TGCGCCAGCAGTTTGGGACAGAACACTGAAGCTTTCTTT
TRBD1 | TRBJ2-5 | once | TRBV7-9 | CASSQGQQETQYF | TGTGCCAGCAGCCAGGGACAGCAAGAGACCCAGTACTTC
TRBD1 | TRBJ1-2 | . | TRBV6-5 | CASSRGGEGYGYTF | TGTGCCAGCAGCCGAGGGGGCGAGGGCTATGGCTACACCTTC
. | TRBJ1-6 | . | TRBV5-1 | CTSSLLGATSGLHF | TGCACCAGCAGCTTGTTAGGGGCAACGTCGGGCCTCCACTTT
. | TRBJ1-6 | . | TRBV21-1 | CASSNRGARRVCSPLHF | TGTGCCAGCAGCAACCGGGGGGCGAGAAGGGTCTGTTCACCCCTCCACTTT
. | TRBJ1-4 | . | TRBV6-2/TRBV6-3 | CASSLLRGEKLFF | TGTGCCAGCAGTTTACTCCGGGGTGAAAAACTGTTTTTT
. | TRBJ2-3 | . | TRBV24-1 | CATSDSRSSLTDTQYF | TGTGCCACCAGTGATTCGCGTTCCTCACTAACAGATACGCAGTATTTT
TRBD1 | TRBJ2-7 | . | TRBV27 | CASSLPGQVPYEQYF | TGTGCCAGCAGTTTACCGGGACAGGTCCCCTACGAGCAGTACTTC
TRBD2 | TRBJ2-1 | . | TRBV2 | CASSEGPGLATNEQFF | TGTGCCAGCAGTGAAGGGCCGGGACTAGCCACTAATGAGCAGTTCTTC
. | TRBJ2-1 | few | TRBV14 | CASSQGGQSYNEQFF | TGTGCCAGCAGCCAAGGGGGGCAGTCCTACAATGAGCAGTTCTTC
TRBD1 | TRBJ1-4 | many | TRBV30 | CAWSGQGTNEKLFF | TGTGCCTGGAGTGGACAGGGAACTAATGAAAAACTGTTTTTT
TRBD2 | TRBJ2-2 | many | TRBV7-2 | CASSLLTSVAVELFF | TGTGCCAGCAGCTTACTGACTAGCGTTGCAGTAGAGCTGTTTTTT
TRBD1 | TRBJ1-6 | . | TRBV18 | CASSPPTGQGNSPLHF | TGTGCCAGCTCACCACCGACAGGACAGGGTAATTCACCCCTCCACTTT
TRBD1 | TRBJ2-7 | . | TRBV28 | CASSFLQGAAYEQYF | TGTGCCAGCAGTTTCCTCCAGGGGGCCGCCTACGAGCAGTACTTC
. | TRBJ2-3 | . | TRBV28 | CASIPRRGADTQYF | TGTGCCAGCATCCCCCGGAGGGGCGCAGATACGCAGTATTTT
TRBD1 | TRBJ1-2 | . | TRBV27 | CASSDRGNYGYTF | TGTGCCAGCAGTGACAGGGGCAACTATGGCTACACCTTC
TRBD1 | TRBJ1-1 | . | TRBV5-1 | CASLQGDVRNTEAFF | TGCGCCAGTCTACAGGGGGATGTCCGGAACACTGAAGCTTTCTTT
. | TRBJ2-2 | . | TRBV14 | CASSPLRYTGELFF | TGTGCCAGCAGCCCTTTGCGGTACACCGGGGAGCTGTTTTTT
. | TRBJ1-5 | once | TRBV2 | CASSVEGAGNQPQHF | TGTGCCAGCAGTGTGGAAGGGGCGGGCAATCAGCCCCAGCATTTT
. | TRBJ1-3 | many | TRBV3-1/TRBV3-2 | CASSQGRWTGNTIYF | TGTGCCAGCAGCCAAGGGAGGTGGACTGGAAACACCATATATTTT
. | TRBJ1-5 | . | TRBV6-5 | CASREAQPQHF | TGTGCCAGCAGGGAGGCTCAGCCCCAGCATTTT
TRBD1 | TRBJ1-6 | few | TRBV6-5 | CASSRQGDMSPLHF | TGTGCCAGCAGCCGACAGGGTGATATGTCACCCCTCCACTTT
. | TRBJ1-2 | . | TRBV2 | CASRWEDGYTF | TGTGCCAGCAGGTGGGAGGATGGCTACACCTTC
. | TRBJ2-7 | . | TRBV5-4 | CASSLGQVPSYEQYF | TGTGCCAGCAGCTTGGGGCAGGTACCCTCCTACGAGCAGTACTTC